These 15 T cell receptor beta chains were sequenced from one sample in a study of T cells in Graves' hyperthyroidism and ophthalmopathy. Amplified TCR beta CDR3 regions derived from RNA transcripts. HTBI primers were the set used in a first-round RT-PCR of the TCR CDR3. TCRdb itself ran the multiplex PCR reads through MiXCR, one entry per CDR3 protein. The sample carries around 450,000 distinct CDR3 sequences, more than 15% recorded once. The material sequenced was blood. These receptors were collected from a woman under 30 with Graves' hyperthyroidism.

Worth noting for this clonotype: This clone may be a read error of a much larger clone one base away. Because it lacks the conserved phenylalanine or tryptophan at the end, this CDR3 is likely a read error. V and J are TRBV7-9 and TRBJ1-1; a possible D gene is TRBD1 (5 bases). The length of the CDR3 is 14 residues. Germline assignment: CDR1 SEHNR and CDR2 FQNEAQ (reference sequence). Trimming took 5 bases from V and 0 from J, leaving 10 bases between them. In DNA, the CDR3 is TGTGCCAGCAGCCGGGGACGTCTGAACACTGAAGCTTTCCTT. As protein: CASSRGRLNTEAFL.

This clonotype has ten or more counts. This CDR3 is CATGQDQNIQYF. The CDR3 coding sequence is TGTGCCACCGGACAGGACCAAAACATTCAGTACTTC. This chain connects TRBV10-3 to TRBJ2-4; TRBD1 matches at 7 bases. The germline V gene has CDR1 ENHRY and CDR2 SYGVKD. J lost 5 bases, V lost 10 bases, and 5 bases had no gene match. CDR3 length: 12 amino acids.

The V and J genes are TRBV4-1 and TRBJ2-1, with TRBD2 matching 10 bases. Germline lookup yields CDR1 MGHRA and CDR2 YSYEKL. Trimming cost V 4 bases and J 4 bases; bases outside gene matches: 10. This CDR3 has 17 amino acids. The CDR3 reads CASSLPSGSKGYNEQFF. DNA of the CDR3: TGCGCCAGCAGCCTCCCTAGCGGGAGTAAGGGGTACAATGAGCAGTTCTTC.

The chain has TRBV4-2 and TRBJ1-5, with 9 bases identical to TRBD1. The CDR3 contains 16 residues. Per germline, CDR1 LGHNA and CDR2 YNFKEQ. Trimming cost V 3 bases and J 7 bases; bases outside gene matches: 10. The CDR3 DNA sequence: TGTGCCAGCAGCCATGAAACGGGACAGGGTAACCAGCCCCAGCATTTT. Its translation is CASSHETGQGNQPQHF.

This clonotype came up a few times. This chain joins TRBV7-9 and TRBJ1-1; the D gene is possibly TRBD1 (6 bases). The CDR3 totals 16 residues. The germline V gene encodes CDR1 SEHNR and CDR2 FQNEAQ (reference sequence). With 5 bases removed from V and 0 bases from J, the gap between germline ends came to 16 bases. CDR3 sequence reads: CASSLDSSLLNTEAFF. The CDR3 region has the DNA TGTGCCAGCAGCCTGGACAGCTCTCTATTGAACACTGAAGCTTTCTTT.

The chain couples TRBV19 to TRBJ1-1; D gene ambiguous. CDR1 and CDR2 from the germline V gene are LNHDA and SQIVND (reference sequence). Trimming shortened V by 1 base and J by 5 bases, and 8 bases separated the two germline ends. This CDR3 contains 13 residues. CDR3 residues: CASSIGMDTEAFF. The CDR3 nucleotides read TGTGCCAGTAGTATAGGTATGGATACTGAAGCTTTCTTT.

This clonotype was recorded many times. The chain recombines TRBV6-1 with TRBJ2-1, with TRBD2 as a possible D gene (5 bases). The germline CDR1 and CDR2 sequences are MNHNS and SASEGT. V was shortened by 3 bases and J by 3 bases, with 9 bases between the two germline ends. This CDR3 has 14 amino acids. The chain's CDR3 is CASSDGRGYNEQFF. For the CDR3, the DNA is TGTGCCAGCAGTGACGGACGGGGCTACAATGAGCAGTTCTTC.

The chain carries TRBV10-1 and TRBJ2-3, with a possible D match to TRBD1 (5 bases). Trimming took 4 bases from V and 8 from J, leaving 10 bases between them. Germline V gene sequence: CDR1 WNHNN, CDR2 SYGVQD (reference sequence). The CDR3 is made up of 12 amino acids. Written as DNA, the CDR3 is TGCGCCAGCAGTGCTAGTAGGGGTACGCAGTATTTT. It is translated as CASSASRGTQYF.

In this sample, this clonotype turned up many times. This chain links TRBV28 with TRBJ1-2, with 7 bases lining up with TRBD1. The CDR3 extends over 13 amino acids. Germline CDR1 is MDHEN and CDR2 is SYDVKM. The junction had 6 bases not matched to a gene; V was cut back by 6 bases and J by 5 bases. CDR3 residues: CASSPDRKYGYTF. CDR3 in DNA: TGTGCCAGCAGCCCGGACAGGAAATATGGCTACACCTTC.

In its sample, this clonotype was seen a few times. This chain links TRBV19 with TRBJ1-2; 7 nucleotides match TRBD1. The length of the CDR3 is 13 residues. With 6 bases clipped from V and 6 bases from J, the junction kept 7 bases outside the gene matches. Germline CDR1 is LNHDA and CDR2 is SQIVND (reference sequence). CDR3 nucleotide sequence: TGTGCCAGTAGACTTCGACAGGGCGATGGCTACACCTTC. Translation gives CASRLRQGDGYTF.

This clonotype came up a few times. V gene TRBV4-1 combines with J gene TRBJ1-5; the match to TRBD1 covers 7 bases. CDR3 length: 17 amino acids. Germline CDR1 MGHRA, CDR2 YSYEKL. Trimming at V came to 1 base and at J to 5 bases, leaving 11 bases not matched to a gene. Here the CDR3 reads CASSQGGRGRKDQPQHF. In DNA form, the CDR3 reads TGCGCCAGCAGCCAAGGAGGAAGGGGGCGAAAGGATCAGCCCCAGCATTTT.

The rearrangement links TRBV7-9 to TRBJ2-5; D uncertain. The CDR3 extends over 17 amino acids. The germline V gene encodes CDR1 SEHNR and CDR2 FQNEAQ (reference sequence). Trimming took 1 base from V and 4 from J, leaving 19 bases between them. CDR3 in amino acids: CASSLVPLRASRETQYF. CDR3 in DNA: TGTGCCAGCAGCTTAGTCCCCCTAAGGGCGTCGAGAGAGACCCAGTACTTC.

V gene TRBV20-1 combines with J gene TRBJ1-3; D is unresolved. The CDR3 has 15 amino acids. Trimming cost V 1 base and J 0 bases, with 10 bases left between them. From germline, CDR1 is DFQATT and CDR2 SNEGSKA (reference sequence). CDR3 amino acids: CSARVGEFSGNTIYF. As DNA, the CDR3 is TGCAGTGCTAGAGTTGGAGAGTTCTCTGGAAACACCATATATTTT.

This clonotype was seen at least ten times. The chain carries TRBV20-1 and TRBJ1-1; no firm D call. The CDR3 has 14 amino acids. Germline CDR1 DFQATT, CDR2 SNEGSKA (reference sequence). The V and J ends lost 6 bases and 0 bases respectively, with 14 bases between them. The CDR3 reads CSANPGVMNTEAFF. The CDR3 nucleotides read TGCAGTGCGAACCCGGGAGTCATGAACACTGAAGCTTTCTTT.

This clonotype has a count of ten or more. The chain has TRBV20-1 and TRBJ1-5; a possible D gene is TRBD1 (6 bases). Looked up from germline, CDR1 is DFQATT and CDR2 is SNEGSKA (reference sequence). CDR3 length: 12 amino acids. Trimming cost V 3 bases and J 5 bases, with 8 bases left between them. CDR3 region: CSARTGDQPQHF. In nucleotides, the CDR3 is TGCAGTGCTAGGACAGGCGATCAGCCCCAGCATTTT.